Each of the 18 T cell receptor beta chains below was sequenced from the same sample in a study of control samples from healthy donors and cancer patients. The repertoire was sequenced with immunoSEQ multiplex PCR; TCRdb's copy has only in-frame clones and lacks some. Of under 450,000 clones listed, 75% to 95% are singletons. Sequencing used PBMCs. Receptors originate from a middle-aged man with head and neck cancer.

The rearrangement uses TRBV25-1 and TRBJ2-7; D perhaps matches TRBD1 (5 bases). Trimming took off 4 bases at V and 0 bases at J, with 13 bases between the two ends. From germline, CDR1 is MGHDK and CDR2 SYGVNS. The CDR3 contains 15 residues. The CDR3 DNA is TGTGCCAGCAGTGGGGGCTTTCGGACCTCCTACGAGCAGTACTTC. This codes for CASSGGFRTSYEQYF.

The chain links TRBV7-9 to TRBJ1-5; D might be TRBD1 (5 bases). V lost 4 bases and J lost 0, with 7 bases in between. The V gene's germline CDR1 is SEHNR and CDR2 FQNEAQ (reference sequence). The CDR3 covers 14 residues. CDR3 DNA sequence: TGTGCCAGCAGCTCCGACAGTAGCAATCAGCCCCAGCATTTT. This codes for CASSSDSSNQPQHF.

The V and J genes are TRBV5-6 and TRBJ1-6; D unresolved. CDR3 length equals 17 residues. V was cut by 0 bases and J by 5 bases, with 15 bases left in between. Germline values: CDR1 SGHDT, CDR2 YYEEEE. In nucleotides, the CDR3 is TGTGCCAGCAGCTTGGTTTCTGGTAGGGTCGATAATTCACCCCTCCACTTT. This encodes CASSLVSGRVDNSPLHF.

V is TRBV28 and J is TRBJ2-7, with 7 bases lining up with TRBD1. The CDR3 loop spans 13 amino acids. The V gene end was trimmed by 6 bases and the J gene end by 1 base; junction bases not matched to a gene: 3. CDR1 and CDR2 (germline): MDHEN, SYDVKM. DNA for the CDR3: TGTGCCAGCAGGCAGGACAGGTCCTACGAGCAGTACTTC. Protein sequence: CASRQDRSYEQYF.

A single count supports this clone. The chain employs TRBV6-2 or TRBV6-3 and TRBJ1-2; D is ambiguous. The CDR3 has 14 amino acids. Trimming removed 2 bases at V and 4 bases at J, with 11 bases between. CDR1 MNHEY and CDR2 SVGEGT come from the germline V gene. The CDR3 spells CASSYMAHLYGYTF. The CDR3, as DNA: TGTGCCAGCAGTTACATGGCTCACCTCTATGGCTACACCTTC.

In the case of this clone: The same CDR3 arises from other DNA sequences in this sample as well. The gene calls are TRBV11-3 and TRBJ2-3, with TRBD1 matching over 7 bases. Losses at the gene ends were 1 base for V and 4 bases for J; bases not matched to a gene: 2. This CDR3 has 14 residues. Germline loops: CDR1 SGHNT, CDR2 YENEEA. The CDR3, as DNA: TGTGCCAGCAGCTTAGGTGGGACAGCAGATACGCAGTATTTT. Translation: CASSLGGTADTQYF.

This clone was recorded once. V gene TRBV29-1 combines with J gene TRBJ2-2, with a tentative D call TRBD2 (5 bases). Trimming took 5 bases from V and 5 from J, leaving 12 bases between them. This CDR3 is 13 amino acids long. The germline V gene encodes CDR1 SQVTM and CDR2 ANQGSEA. The DNA of the CDR3 is TGCAGCGTTTGGCTCCCGGGAACCGGGGAGCTGTTTTTT. It encodes CSVWLPGTGELFF.

The rearrangement links TRBV4-1 to TRBJ1-2, with D perhaps TRBD1 (5 bases). Between the trimmed V and J ends, which lost 3 bases and 5 bases, there was a span of 10 bases. The germline gives CDR1 MGHRA, CDR2 YSYEKL. The CDR3 loop spans 13 amino acids. CDR3 sequence (DNA): TGCGCCAGCAGCCAGGGGGGAACATATGGCTACACCTTC. This gives the protein CASSQGGTYGYTF.

This clone was observed a single time. The J gene is TRBJ2-2, the V gene TRBV20-1, with D tentatively TRBD1 or TRBD2 (5 bases each). The CDR3 length is 17 residues. Trimming stripped 3 bases from V and 4 bases from J, with 21 bases between. The germline gives CDR1 DFQATT, CDR2 SNEGSKA (reference sequence). DNA for the CDR3: TGCAGTGCTAGTAATATGGGGCGCGGGTGGAGCACCGGGGAGCTGTTTTTT. Protein product: CSASNMGRGWSTGELFF.

About this clone itself: The same CDR3 arises from other DNA sequences in this sample as well. The rearrangement uses TRBV18 and TRBJ2-1, with 11 bases that match TRBD1. V trimming: 6 bases; J trimming: 3 bases; junction bases outside the gene matches: 7. CDR3 length equals 16 residues. Germline V gene sequence: CDR1 KGHSH, CDR2 LQKENI. The CDR3 DNA follows: TGTGCCAGCTCTAGCGCCGGGACAGGGGGCTACAATGAGCAGTTCTTC. It encodes CASSSAGTGGYNEQFF.

CDR3 DNA sequence: TGTGCCAGCAGCCCTCGACACCAGGGTAATATCTACGAGCAGTACTTC. This translates into CASSPRHQGNIYEQYF. V is TRBV9 and J is TRBJ2-7; a weak D match, TRBD1 (5 bases). This CDR3 has 16 residues. V shed 4 bases and J shed 3 bases, with 20 bases lying between them. Germline V gives CDR1 SGDLS, CDR2 YYNGEE.

The genes are TRBV11-2 and TRBJ2-7; 7 bases align to TRBD2. V lost 3 bases and J lost 2; bases outside the gene matches: 4. The germline gives CDR1 SGHAT, CDR2 FQNNGV. There are 14 residues in the CDR3. This chain's CDR3 is CASSLAGVTYEQYF. The CDR3 DNA reads TGTGCCAGCAGCTTGGCGGGGGTAACCTACGAGCAGTACTTC.

This chain joins TRBV4-2 and TRBJ2-2, with 8 bases fitting TRBD1. V dropped 5 bases and J dropped 4; count of bases not matched to a gene: 9. This CDR3 contains 16 residues. Germline V gene lookup returns CDR1 LGHNA and CDR2 YNFKEQ. The CDR3 DNA reads as TGTGCCAGCAGCAAATTGGGACAGGCGATCACCGGGGAGCTGTTTTTT. Protein: CASSKLGQAITGELFF.

The chain combines TRBV19 with TRBJ2-7; TRBD1 aligns across 8 bases. The CDR3 length is 15 residues. Per germline, CDR1 LNHDA and CDR2 SQIVND (reference sequence). V lost 4 bases to trimming and J lost 4 bases; unmatched junction nucleotides: 9. Here the CDR3 DNA reads TGTGCCAGTAGTAAAGGACAGGGTTTGAATTACGAGCAGTACTTC. It yields the protein CASSKGQGLNYEQYF. Full variable domain (missing parts from reference TRBV19 and TRBJ2-7): DGGITQSPKYLFRKEGQNVTLSCEQNLNHDAMYWYRQDPGQGLRLIYYSQIVNDFQKGDIAEGYSVSREKKESFPLTVTSAQKNPTAFYLCASSKGQGLNYEQYFGPGTRLTVT.

The chain recombines TRBV6-5 with TRBJ1-1; TRBD1 matches 7 bases. Germline V lookup: CDR1 MNHEY, CDR2 SVGAGI. J gave up 0 bases and V 2 bases, and 6 bases lay outside the gene matches. The CDR3 extends over 16 amino acids. The CDR3 sequence is CASSYAGQNMNTEAFF. Here the CDR3 DNA reads TGTGCCAGCAGTTACGCGGGACAGAACATGAACACTGAAGCTTTCTTT.

V and J are TRBV29-1 and TRBJ2-5; 9 positions agree with TRBD2. The CDR3 sequence is 13 residues long. Unmatched junction bases numbered 2, after V lost 5 bases and J lost 1 base. Germline V gene lookup returns CDR1 SQVTM and CDR2 ANQGSEA. The CDR3, as DNA: TGCAGCGTTTGGCGGGGGGGCCAAGAGACCCAGTACTTC. This translates into CSVWRGGQETQYF.

The chain has TRBV13 and TRBJ1-6, with TRBD1 as a possible D gene (5 bases). V lost 1 base, J lost 8 bases, and 9 bases lay in between. CDR3 length: 14 residues. Germline lookup yields CDR1 PRHDT and CDR2 FYEKMQ (reference sequence). As DNA, the CDR3 is TGTGCCAGCAGCTTAGTAGGGACTGATTCACCCCTCCACTTT. Protein: CASSLVGTDSPLHF.

The chain joins TRBV29-1 to TRBJ2-7, with 9 positions matching TRBD1. This CDR3 is 13 amino acids long. Per germline, CDR1 SQVTM and CDR2 ANQGSEA. V was clipped by 3 bases and J by 5 bases; unmatched bases: 5. CDR3: CSVEGQGVDEQYF. DNA for the CDR3: TGCAGCGTTGAGGGACAGGGAGTCGACGAGCAGTACTTC.